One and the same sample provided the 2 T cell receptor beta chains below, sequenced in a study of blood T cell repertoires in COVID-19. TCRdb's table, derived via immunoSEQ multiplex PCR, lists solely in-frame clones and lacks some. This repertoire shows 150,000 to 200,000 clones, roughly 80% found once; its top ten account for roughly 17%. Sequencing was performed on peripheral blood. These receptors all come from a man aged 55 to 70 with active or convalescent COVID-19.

The CDR3 region has the DNA TGTGCCAGCAGGACCGGGACAGGTCCCTACAATGAGCAGTTCTTC. Its protein product is CASRTGTGPYNEQFF. The rearrangement joins TRBV28 to TRBJ2-1; 8 bases match TRBD1. This CDR3 spans 15 amino acids. J was trimmed by 2 bases and V by 6 bases; bases with no gene match: 6. Germline V CDR1 and CDR2: MDHEN, SYDVKM.

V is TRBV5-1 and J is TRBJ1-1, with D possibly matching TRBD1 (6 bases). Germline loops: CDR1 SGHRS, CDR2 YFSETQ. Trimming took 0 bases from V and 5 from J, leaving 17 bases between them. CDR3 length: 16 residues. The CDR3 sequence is CASSLGGGALETEAFF. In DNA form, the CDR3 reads TGCGCCAGCAGCTTGGGGGGGGGCGCATTGGAAACTGAAGCTTTCTTT.